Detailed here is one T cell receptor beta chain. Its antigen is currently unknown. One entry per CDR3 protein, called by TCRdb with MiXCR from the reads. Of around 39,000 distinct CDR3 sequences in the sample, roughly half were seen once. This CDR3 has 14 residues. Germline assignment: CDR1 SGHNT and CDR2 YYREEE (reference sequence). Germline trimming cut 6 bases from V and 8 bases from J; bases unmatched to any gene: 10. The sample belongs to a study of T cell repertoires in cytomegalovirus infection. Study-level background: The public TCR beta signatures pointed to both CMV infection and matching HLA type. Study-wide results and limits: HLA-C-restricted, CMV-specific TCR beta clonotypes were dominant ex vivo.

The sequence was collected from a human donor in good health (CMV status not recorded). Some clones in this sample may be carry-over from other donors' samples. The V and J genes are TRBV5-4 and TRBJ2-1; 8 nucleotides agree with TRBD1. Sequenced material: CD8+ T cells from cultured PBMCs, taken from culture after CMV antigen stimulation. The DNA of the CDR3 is TGTGCCAGCACAGACAGGGGAGTGACCGATGAGCAGTTCTTC. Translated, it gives CASTDRGVTDEQFF.